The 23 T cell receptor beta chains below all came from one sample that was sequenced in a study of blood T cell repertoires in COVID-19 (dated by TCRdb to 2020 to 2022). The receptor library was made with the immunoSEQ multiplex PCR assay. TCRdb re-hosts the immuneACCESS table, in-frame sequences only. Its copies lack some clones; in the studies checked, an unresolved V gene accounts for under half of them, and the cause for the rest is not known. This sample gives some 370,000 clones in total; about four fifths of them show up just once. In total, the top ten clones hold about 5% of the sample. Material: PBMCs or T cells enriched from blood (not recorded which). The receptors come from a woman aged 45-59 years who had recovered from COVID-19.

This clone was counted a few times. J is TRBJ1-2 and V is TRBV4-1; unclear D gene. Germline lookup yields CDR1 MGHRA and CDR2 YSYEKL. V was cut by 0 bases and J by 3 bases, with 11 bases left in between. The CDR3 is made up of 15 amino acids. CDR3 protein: CASSQDLANYYGYTF. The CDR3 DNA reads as TGCGCCAGCAGCCAAGATCTCGCTAATTACTATGGCTACACCTTC.

The CDR3 DNA sequence: TGTGCCAGTAGTAGGGACAGGGGGAACTATGGCTACACCTTC. Translated: CASSRDRGNYGYTF. This sequence joins TRBV19 and TRBJ1-2, with 11 positions matching TRBD1. Germline assignment: CDR1 LNHDA and CDR2 SQIVND (reference sequence). The V gene end was trimmed by 4 bases and the J gene end by 2 bases; junction bases not matched to a gene: 0. The CDR3 contains 14 residues.

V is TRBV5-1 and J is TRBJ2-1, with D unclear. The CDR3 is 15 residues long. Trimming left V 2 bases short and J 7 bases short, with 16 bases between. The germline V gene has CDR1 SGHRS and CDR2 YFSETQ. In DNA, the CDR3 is TGCGCCAGCAGCTTAGAAGCAAGAGTTGCAAATGAGCAGTTCTTC. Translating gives CASSLEARVANEQFF. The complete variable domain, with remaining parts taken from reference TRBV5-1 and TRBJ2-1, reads KAGVTQTPRYLIKTRGQQVTLSCSPISGHRSVSWYQQTPGQGLQFLFEYFSETQRNKGNFPGRFSGRQFSNSRSEMNVSTLELGDSALYLCASSLEARVANEQFFGPGTRLTVL.

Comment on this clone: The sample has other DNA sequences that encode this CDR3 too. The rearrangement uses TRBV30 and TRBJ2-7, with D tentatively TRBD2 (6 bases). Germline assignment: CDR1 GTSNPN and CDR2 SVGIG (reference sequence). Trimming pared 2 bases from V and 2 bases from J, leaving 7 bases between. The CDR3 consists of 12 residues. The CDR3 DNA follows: TGTGCCTGGAGTACGGGAGCCTACGAGCAGTACTTC. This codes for CAWSTGAYEQYF.

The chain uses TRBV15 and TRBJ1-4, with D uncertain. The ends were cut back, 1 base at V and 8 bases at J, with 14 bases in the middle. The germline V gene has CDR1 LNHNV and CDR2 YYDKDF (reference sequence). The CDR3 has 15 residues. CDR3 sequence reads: CATSRGSPMEEKLFF. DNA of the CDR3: TGTGCCACCAGCAGAGGTAGCCCGATGGAGGAAAAACTGTTTTTT. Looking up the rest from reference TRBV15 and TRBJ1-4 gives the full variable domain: DAMVIQNPRYQVTQFGKPVTLSCSQTLNHNVMYWYQQKSSQAPKLLFHYYDKDFNNEADTPDNFQSRRPNTSFCFLDIRSPGLGDTAMYLCATSRGSPMEEKLFFGSGTQLSVL.

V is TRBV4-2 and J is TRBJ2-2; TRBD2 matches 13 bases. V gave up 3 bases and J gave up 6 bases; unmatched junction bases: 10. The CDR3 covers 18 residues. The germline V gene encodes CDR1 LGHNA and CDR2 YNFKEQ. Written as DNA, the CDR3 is TGTGCCAGCAGCCAGGCACTAGCGGGAGGGTCCGGGGCCGGGGAGCTGTTTTTT. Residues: CASSQALAGGSGAGELFF.

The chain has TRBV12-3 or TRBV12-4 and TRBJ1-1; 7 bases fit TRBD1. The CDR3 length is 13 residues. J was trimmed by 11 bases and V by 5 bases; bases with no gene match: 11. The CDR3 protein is CASSTPTGLTAFF. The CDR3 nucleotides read TGTGCCAGCAGTACCCCGACAGGGCTGACGGCTTTCTTT.

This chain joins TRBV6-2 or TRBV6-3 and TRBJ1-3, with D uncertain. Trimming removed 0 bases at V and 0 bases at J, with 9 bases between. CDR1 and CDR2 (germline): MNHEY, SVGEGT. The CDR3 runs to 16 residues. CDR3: CASSYSRSGSGNTIYF. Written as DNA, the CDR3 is TGTGCCAGCAGTTACTCGCGATCAGGCTCTGGAAACACCATATATTTT.

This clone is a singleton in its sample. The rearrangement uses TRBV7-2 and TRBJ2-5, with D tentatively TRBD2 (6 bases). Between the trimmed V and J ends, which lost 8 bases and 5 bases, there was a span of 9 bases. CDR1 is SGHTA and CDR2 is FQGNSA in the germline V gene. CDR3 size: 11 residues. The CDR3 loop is CASAGFETQYF. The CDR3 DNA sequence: TGTGCCAGCGCGGGATTTGAGACCCAGTACTTC. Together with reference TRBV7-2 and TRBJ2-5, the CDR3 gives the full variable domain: GAGVSQSPSNKVTEKGKDVELRCDPISGHTALYWYRQSLGQGLEFLIYFQGNSAPDKSGLPSDRFSAERTGGSVSTLTIQRTQQEDSAVYLCASAGFETQYFGPGTRLLVL.

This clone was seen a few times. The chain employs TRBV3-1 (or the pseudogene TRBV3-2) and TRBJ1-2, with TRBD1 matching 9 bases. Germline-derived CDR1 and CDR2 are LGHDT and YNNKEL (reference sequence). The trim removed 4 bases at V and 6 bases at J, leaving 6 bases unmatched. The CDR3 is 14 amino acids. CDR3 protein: CASSRNRGQNGYTF. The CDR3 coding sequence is TGTGCCAGCAGCCGGAACAGGGGGCAGAATGGCTACACCTTC.

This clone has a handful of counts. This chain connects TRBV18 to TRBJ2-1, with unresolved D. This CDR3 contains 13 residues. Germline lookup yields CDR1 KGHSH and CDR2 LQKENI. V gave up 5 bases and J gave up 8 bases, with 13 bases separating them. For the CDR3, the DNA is TGTGCCAGCTCAAACCCGACTGAGGATGAGCAGTTCTTC. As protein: CASSNPTEDEQFF.

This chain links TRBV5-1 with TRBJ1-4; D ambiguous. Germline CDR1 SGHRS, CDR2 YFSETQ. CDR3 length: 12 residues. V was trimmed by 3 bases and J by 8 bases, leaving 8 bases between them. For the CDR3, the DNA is TGCGCCAGCAGCTCTAACAGCGAAAAACTGTTTTTT. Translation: CASSSNSEKLFF.

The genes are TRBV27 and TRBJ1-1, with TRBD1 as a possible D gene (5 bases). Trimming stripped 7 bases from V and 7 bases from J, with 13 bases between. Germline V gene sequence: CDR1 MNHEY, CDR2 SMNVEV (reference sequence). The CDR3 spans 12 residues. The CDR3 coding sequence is TGTGCCAGCAATCAGCCGGGACTTGAAGCTTTCTTT. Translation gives CASNQPGLEAFF.

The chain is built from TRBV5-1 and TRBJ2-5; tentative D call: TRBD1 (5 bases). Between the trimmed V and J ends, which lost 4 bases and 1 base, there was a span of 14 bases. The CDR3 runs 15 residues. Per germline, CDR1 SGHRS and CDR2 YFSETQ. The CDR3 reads CASSPLGVSQETQYF. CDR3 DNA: TGCGCCAGCAGCCCCTTAGGGGTCAGCCAAGAGACCCAGTACTTC. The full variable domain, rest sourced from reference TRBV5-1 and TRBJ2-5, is KAGVTQTPRYLIKTRGQQVTLSCSPISGHRSVSWYQQTPGQGLQFLFEYFSETQRNKGNFPGRFSGRQFSNSRSEMNVSTLELGDSALYLCASSPLGVSQETQYFGPGTRLLVL.

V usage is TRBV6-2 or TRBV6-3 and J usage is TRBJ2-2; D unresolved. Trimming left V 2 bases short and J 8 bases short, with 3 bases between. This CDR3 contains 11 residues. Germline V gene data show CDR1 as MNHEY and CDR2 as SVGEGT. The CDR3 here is CASSYLGELFF. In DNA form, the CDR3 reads TGTGCCAGCAGTTACCTAGGGGAGCTGTTTTTT.

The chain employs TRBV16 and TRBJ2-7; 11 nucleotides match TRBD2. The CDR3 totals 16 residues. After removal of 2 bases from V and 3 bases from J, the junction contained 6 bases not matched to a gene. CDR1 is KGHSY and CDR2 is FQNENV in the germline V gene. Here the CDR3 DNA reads TGTGCCAGCAGCCAAACTAGCGGGAGTTTCCTCTACGAGCAGTACTTC. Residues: CASSQTSGSFLYEQYF. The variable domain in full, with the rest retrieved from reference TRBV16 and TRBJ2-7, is GEEVAQTPKHLVRGEGQKAKLYCAPIKGHSYVFWYQQVLKNEFKFLISFQNENVFDETGMPKERFSAKCLPNSPCSLEIQATKLEDSAVYFCASSQTSGSFLYEQYFGPGTRLTVT.

CDR3 coding DNA: TGCAGCGTTGGTCAGCTAGCTAACTATGGCTACACCTTC. The encoded protein is CSVGQLANYGYTF. The J gene is TRBJ1-2, the V gene TRBV29-1; the D is unclear. Germline V gene sequence: CDR1 SQVTM, CDR2 ANQGSEA. V lost 4 bases, J lost 0 bases, and 9 bases lay in between. The CDR3 has 13 residues.

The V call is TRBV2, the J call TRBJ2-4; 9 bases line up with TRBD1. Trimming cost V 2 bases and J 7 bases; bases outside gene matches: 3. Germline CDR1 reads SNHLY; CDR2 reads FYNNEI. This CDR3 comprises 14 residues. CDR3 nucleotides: TGTGCCAGCAGTGAATTGGGACAGGGTAACATTCAGTACTTC. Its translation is CASSELGQGNIQYF. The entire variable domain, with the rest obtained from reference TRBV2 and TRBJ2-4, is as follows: EPEVTQTPSHQVTQMGQEVILRCVPISNHLYFYWYRQILGQKVEFLVSFYNNEISEKSEIFDDQFSVERPDGSNFTLKIRSTKLEDSAMYFCASSELGQGNIQYFGAGTRLSVL.

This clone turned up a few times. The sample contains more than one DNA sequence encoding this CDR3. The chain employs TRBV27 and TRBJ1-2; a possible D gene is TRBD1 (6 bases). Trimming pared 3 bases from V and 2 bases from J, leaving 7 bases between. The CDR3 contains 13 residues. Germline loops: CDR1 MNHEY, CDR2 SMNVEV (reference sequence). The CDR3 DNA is TGTGCCAGCAGTTTGACAGGAAACTATGGCTACACCTTC. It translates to CASSLTGNYGYTF.

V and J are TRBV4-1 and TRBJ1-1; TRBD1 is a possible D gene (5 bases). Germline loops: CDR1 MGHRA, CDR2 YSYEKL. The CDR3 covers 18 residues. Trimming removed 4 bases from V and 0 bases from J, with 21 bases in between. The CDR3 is CASSLPREGIRVNTEAFF. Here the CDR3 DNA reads TGCGCCAGCAGCCTTCCCAGGGAGGGTATTAGGGTGAACACTGAAGCTTTCTTT.

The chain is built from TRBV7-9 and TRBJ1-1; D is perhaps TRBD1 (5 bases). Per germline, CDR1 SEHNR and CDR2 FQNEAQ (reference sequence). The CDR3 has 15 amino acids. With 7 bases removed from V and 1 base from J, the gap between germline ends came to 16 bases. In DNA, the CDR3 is TGTGCCAGCACCCCCGGGGGAGTCAGGAACACTGAAGCTTTCTTT. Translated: CASTPGGVRNTEAFF.

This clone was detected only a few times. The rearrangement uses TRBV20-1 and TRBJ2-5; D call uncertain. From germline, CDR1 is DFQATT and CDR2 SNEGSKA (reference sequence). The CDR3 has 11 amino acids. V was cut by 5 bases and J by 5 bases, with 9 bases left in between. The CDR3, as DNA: TGCAGTGCTCCTTTAGTGGAGACCCAGTACTTC. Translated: CSAPLVETQYF.

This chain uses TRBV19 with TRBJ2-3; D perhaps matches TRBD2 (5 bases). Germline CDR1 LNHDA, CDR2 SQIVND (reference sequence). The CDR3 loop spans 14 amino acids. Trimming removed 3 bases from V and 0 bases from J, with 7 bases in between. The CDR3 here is CASSISASTDTQYF. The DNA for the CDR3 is TGTGCCAGTAGTATTAGCGCGAGCACAGATACGCAGTATTTT.